This T cell receptor (beta chain) was obtained from a study of CD8+ T cells in alopecia areata. The wider study: Oral tofacitinib (5 to 10 mg twice daily) was administered to treated patients. Study-wide results and limits: In scalp samples, resident alphabeta T cells of normal skin are also sequenced.

In regard to this clone: As yet, its antigen is unknown.

PBMCs provided sorted CD4+ and CD8+ T cells. V gave up 8 bases and J gave up 1 base; unmatched junction bases: 2. Germline-derived CDR1 and CDR2 are MNHEY and SVGAGI. The CDR3 has 13 residues. cDNA reverse transcribed from extracted RNA served as the sequencing template. Profiling relied on immunoSEQ multiplex PCR, and the TCRdb table lists in-frame clones only, not all of them. The top ten hold approximately 15% of the sample, which has about 180,000 clones, about 63% seen once. The chain employs TRBV6-5 and TRBJ1-5, with 7 positions matching TRBD1. The source material was CD4+ T cells sorted from blood, sampled at week 0. This sequence originates from a human donor with alopecia areata. In DNA, the CDR3 is TGTGCCAGCGGGACAGCAAGCAATCAGCCCCAGCATTTT. The encoded protein is CASGTASNQPQHF.